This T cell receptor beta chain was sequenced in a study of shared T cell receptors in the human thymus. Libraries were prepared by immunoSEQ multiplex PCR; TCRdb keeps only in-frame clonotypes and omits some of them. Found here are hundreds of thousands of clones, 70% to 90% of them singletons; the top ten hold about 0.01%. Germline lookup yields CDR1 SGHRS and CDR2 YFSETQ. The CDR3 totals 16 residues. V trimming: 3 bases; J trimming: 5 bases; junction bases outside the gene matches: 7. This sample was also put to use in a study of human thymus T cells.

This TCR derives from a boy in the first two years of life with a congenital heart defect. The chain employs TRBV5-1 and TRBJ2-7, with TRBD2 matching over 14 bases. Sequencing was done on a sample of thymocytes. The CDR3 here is CASSSRGLAGVDEQYF. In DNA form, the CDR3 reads TGCGCCAGCAGCTCAAGGGGACTAGCGGGGGTCGACGAGCAGTACTTC. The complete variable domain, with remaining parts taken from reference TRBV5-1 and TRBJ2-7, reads KAGVTQTPRYLIKTRGQQVTLSCSPISGHRSVSWYQQTPGQGLQFLFEYFSETQRNKGNFPGRFSGRQFSNSRSEMNVSTLELGDSALYLCASSSRGLAGVDEQYFGPGTRLTVT.